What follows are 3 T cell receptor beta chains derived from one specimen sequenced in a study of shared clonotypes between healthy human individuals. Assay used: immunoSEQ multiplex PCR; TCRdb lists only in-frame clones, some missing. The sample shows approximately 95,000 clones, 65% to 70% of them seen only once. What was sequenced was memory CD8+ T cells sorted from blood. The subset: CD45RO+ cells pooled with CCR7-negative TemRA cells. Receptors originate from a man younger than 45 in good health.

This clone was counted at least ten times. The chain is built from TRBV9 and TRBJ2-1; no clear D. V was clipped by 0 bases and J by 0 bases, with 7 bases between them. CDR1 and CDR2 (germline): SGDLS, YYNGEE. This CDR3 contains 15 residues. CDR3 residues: CASSVGISSYNEQFF. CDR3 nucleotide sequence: TGTGCCAGCAGCGTAGGTATCAGCTCCTACAATGAGCAGTTCTTC.

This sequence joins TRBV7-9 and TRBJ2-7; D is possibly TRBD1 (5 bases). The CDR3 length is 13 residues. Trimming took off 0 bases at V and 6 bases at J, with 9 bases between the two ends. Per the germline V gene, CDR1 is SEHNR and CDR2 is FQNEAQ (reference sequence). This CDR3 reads CASSLAGHGEQYF. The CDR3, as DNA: TGTGCCAGCAGCTTAGCCGGACATGGCGAGCAGTACTTC. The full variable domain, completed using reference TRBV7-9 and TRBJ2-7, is DTGVSQNPRHKITKRGQNVTFRCDPISEHNRLYWYRQTLGQGPEFLTYFQNEAQLEKSRLLSDRFSAERPKGSFSTLEIQRTEQGDSAMYLCASSLAGHGEQYFGPGTRLTVT.

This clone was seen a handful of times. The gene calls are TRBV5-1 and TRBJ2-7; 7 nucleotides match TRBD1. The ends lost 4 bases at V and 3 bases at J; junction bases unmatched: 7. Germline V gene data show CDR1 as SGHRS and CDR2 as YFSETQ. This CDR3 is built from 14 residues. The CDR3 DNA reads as TGCGCCAGCAGCCCCGGGACAGATCACTACGAGCAGTACTTC. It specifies CASSPGTDHYEQYF.